These 30 T cell receptor beta chains originate from one sample sequenced in a study of blood T cell repertoires in COVID-19. Data came from immunoSEQ multiplex PCR; TCRdb stores just in-frame clones and leaves some out. The sample shows 180,000 or so clones, more than 70% of them seen only once. Specimen: peripheral blood. The receptor source for this set is a woman aged 60-75 years with acute or convalescent COVID-19.

The chain uses TRBV11-3 and TRBJ2-1; perhaps TRBD2 as D (5 bases). V was pared by 0 bases and J by 0 bases, with 9 bases between. Germline-derived CDR1 and CDR2 are SGHNT and YENEEA. The CDR3 consists of 16 residues. The CDR3 DNA is TGTGCCAGCAGCTTAGAGCGGGCGAGCTCCTACAATGAGCAGTTCTTC. Translated, it gives CASSLERASSYNEQFF.

The chain has TRBV18 and TRBJ2-3, with D possibly being TRBD1 (5 bases). The CDR3 is 15 residues long. Germline V gene lookup returns CDR1 KGHSH and CDR2 LQKENI. Deletions cut 2 bases from V and 5 bases from J, with 14 bases between. CDR3 sequence (DNA): TGTGCCAGCTCACCAGGGCAGGGTGTTATAGATACGCAGTATTTT. Its protein is CASSPGQGVIDTQYF.

A few counts support this clone. The J gene is TRBJ2-1, the V gene TRBV5-1; TRBD1 matches at 7 bases. The CDR3 is made up of 15 amino acids. The J segment lost 7 bases and the V segment lost 4 bases, leaving 11 bases of the junction unmatched. CDR1 SGHRS and CDR2 YFSETQ come from the germline V gene. The CDR3 DNA reads TGCGCCAGCAGCCTCTCACAGGGGTTAATAAATGAGCAGTTCTTC. Its translation: CASSLSQGLINEQFF.

V is TRBV2 and J is TRBJ1-1, with D maybe TRBD1 (6 bases). Germline loops: CDR1 SNHLY, CDR2 FYNNEI. Trimming removed 8 bases from V and 2 bases from J, with 15 bases in between. The CDR3 runs 14 residues. Written as DNA, the CDR3 is TGTGCCAGCGACTCACAGGGTTTCAACACTGAAGCTTTCTTT. Encoded protein: CASDSQGFNTEAFF.

The chain carries TRBV10-3 and TRBJ2-3; TRBD2 agrees at 7 bases. The CDR3 runs to 15 residues. Germline V gene data show CDR1 as ENHRY and CDR2 as SYGVKD. The V and J ends lost 8 bases and 0 bases, in that order; junction bases with no gene match: 8. The CDR3 DNA reads TGTGCCATCCGGCTAGCGGCCTCTAGCACAGATACGCAGTATTTT. Protein sequence: CAIRLAASSTDTQYF.

The sample holds a few counts of this clone. The V gene is TRBV11-2, the J gene TRBJ2-3; 16 bases fit TRBD2. Germline loops: CDR1 SGHAT, CDR2 FQNNGV. V gave up 5 bases and J gave up 4 bases; unmatched junction bases: 6. CDR3 length: 17 amino acids. CDR3 sequence: CASSRGLAGGPSDTQYF. CDR3 DNA sequence: TGTGCCAGCAGCCGGGGACTAGCGGGAGGGCCCTCAGATACGCAGTATTTT.

This clone was found many times. The rearrangement uses TRBV14 and TRBJ1-2; 9 bases fit TRBD1. CDR3 length: 15 amino acids. The germline V gene encodes CDR1 SGHDN and CDR2 FVKESK. The V and J ends lost 3 bases and 4 bases, in that order; junction bases with no gene match: 6. CDR3 loop: CASSQRGTGTYGYTF. CDR3 nucleotide sequence: TGTGCCAGCAGCCAGAGGGGGACAGGGACCTATGGCTACACCTTC.

This CDR3 is CATLDRVSGNTIYF. In nucleotides, the CDR3 is TGTGCCACCCTCGACAGGGTATCTGGAAACACCATATATTTT. The chain links TRBV19 to TRBJ1-3; 7 positions agree with TRBD1. The CDR3 length is 14 residues. J gave up 1 base and V 10 bases, and 7 bases lay outside the gene matches. Germline V lookup: CDR1 LNHDA, CDR2 SQIVND (reference sequence). The variable domain in full, completed from reference TRBV19 and TRBJ1-3, reads DGGITQSPKYLFRKEGQNVTLSCEQNLNHDAMYWYRQDPGQGLRLIYYSQIVNDFQKGDIAEGYSVSREKKESFPLTVTSAQKNPTAFYLCATLDRVSGNTIYFGEGSWLTVV.

In the case of this clone: A read error may produce the germline difference seen at one junction end. The chain uses TRBV7-7 and TRBJ2-1; 14 nucleotides match TRBD2. The germline gives CDR1 SSHAT, CDR2 FNYEAQ (reference sequence). The CDR3 has 16 residues. CDR3 in DNA: TGTGCTAGCAGCGCCGGACTAGCGGGAGGAGATAATGAGCAGTTCTTC. Protein sequence: CASSAGLAGGDNEQFF.

V and J are TRBV6-5 and TRBJ2-5; TRBD1 aligns across 9 bases. The ends lost 8 bases at V and 5 bases at J; junction bases unmatched: 9. The CDR3 has 14 amino acids. Germline values: CDR1 MNHEY, CDR2 SVGAGI. CDR3 sequence (DNA): TGTGCCAGCGCCAACAGGGGGCCTTACGAGACCCAGTACTTC. Translating it yields CASANRGPYETQYF.

The genes are TRBV2 and TRBJ1-3; TRBD1 agrees at 7 bases. The CDR3 length is 16 residues. J lost 0 bases, V lost 5 bases, and 7 bases had no gene match. Germline loops: CDR1 SNHLY, CDR2 FYNNEI. The CDR3 DNA reads TGTGCCAGCAGTTTACAGGGGACCAGCTCTGGAAACACCATATATTTT. This codes for CASSLQGTSSGNTIYF.

The chain links TRBV11-3 to TRBJ1-6, with 7 bases matching TRBD1. The CDR3 has 13 residues. Germline values: CDR1 SGHNT, CDR2 YENEEA. Unmatched junction bases numbered 3, after V lost 3 bases and J lost 10 bases. The CDR3 reads CASSFTGESPLHF. In nucleotides, the CDR3 is TGTGCCAGCAGCTTCACAGGGGAATCACCCCTCCACTTT. The full variable domain, rest sourced from reference TRBV11-3 and TRBJ1-6, is EAGVVQSPRYKIIEKKQPVAFWCNPISGHNTLYWYLQNLGQGPELLIRYENEEAVDDSQLPKDRFSAERLKGVDSTLKIQPAELGDSAVYLCASSFTGESPLHFGNGTRLTVT.

This chain joins TRBV9 and TRBJ2-5; D is unclear. Between the trimmed V and J ends, which lost 0 bases and 2 bases, there was a span of 8 bases. The V gene's germline CDR1 is SGDLS and CDR2 YYNGEE. CDR3 length: 14 residues. The CDR3: CASSVGGVQETQYF. CDR3 nucleotide sequence: TGTGCCAGCAGCGTAGGCGGCGTTCAAGAGACCCAGTACTTC.

In this sample, this clone turned up a few times. V usage is TRBV6-5 and J usage is TRBJ1-1; 7 positions agree with TRBD1. V lost 8 bases and J lost 5; bases outside the gene matches: 14. The CDR3 totals 15 residues. Germline CDR1 is MNHEY and CDR2 is SVGAGI. The CDR3 spells CASGSEGAKSTEAFF. The CDR3 nucleotides are TGTGCCAGCGGGTCCGAGGGGGCGAAGAGTACTGAAGCTTTCTTT.

This chain links TRBV7-9 with TRBJ1-5; D ambiguous. The CDR3 length is 12 residues. CDR1 and CDR2 from the germline V gene are SEHNR and FQNEAQ (reference sequence). V was trimmed by 5 bases and J by 7 bases, leaving 9 bases between them. This CDR3 reads CASSVDTQPQHF. DNA of the CDR3: TGTGCCAGCAGCGTAGACACCCAGCCCCAGCATTTT.

The J gene is TRBJ1-5, the V gene TRBV30; D unclear. The CDR3 extends over 13 amino acids. V lost 0 bases and J lost 4, with 7 bases in between. Germline V gene lookup returns CDR1 GTSNPN and CDR2 SVGIG (reference sequence). Here the CDR3 reads CAWSVSQNQPQHF. The CDR3 nucleotides read TGTGCCTGGAGTGTAAGTCAGAATCAGCCCCAGCATTTT. The full variable domain, rest sourced from reference TRBV30 and TRBJ1-5, is SQTIHQWPATLVQPVGSPLSLECTVEGTSNPNLYWYRQAAGRGLQLLFYSVGIGQISSEVPQNLSASRPQDRQFILSSKKLLLSDSGFYLCAWSVSQNQPQHFGDGTRLSIL.

J is TRBJ2-1 and V is TRBV7-2, with a weak D call TRBD2 (5 bases). The V end lost 5 bases, the J end lost 4 bases, and 21 bases lay between the germline ends. The germline V gene encodes CDR1 SGHTA and CDR2 FQGNSA. The CDR3 runs to 17 residues. The CDR3 sequence: CASSPLKVARLYNEQFF. Written as DNA, the CDR3 is TGTGCCAGCAGCCCACTGAAGGTAGCGAGACTTTACAATGAGCAGTTCTTC.

This rearrangement joins TRBV15 to TRBJ1-5; TRBD1 matches at 8 bases. V shed 0 bases and J 2 bases; nucleotides not matched to a gene: 3. The CDR3 loop spans 16 amino acids. The germline V gene has CDR1 LNHNV and CDR2 YYDKDF (reference sequence). The CDR3 nucleotides read TGTGCCACCAGCAGAGATGGGGGACAGGGCAATCAGCCCCAGCATTTT. Amino acid sequence: CATSRDGGQGNQPQHF. Looking up the rest from reference TRBV15 and TRBJ1-5 gives the full variable domain: DAMVIQNPRYQVTQFGKPVTLSCSQTLNHNVMYWYQQKSSQAPKLLFHYYDKDFNNEADTPDNFQSRRPNTSFCFLDIRSPGLGDTAMYLCATSRDGGQGNQPQHFGDGTRLSIL.

This clone has just one count. V usage is TRBV7-2 and J usage is TRBJ1-2; 8 nucleotides align to TRBD1. The junction had 13 bases not matched to a gene; V was cut back by 2 bases and J by 5 bases. This CDR3 spans 17 amino acids. Per germline, CDR1 SGHTA and CDR2 FQGNSA. The CDR3 DNA is TGTGCCAGCAGCTTAAGAGGGAGGCAGGACAGGGTTTATGGCTACACCTTC. This sequence encodes CASSLRGRQDRVYGYTF.

Concerning this clone itself: A far larger clone differs by one base, so this is likely a read error. V and J are TRBV6-5 and TRBJ1-1, with 9 bases lining up with TRBD1. V shed 6 bases and J 1 base; nucleotides not matched to a gene: 3. The CDR3 runs to 14 residues. Per the germline V gene, CDR1 is MNHEY and CDR2 is SVGAGI. CDR3 nucleotide sequence: TGTGCCAGCAGCCGGGGACAGGGGAACACTGAAGCTTTCTTT. It codes for CASSRGQGNTEAFF.

The chain is built from TRBV7-3 and TRBJ1-1, with 7 bases aligning to TRBD1. Germline V lookup: CDR1 SGHTA, CDR2 FQGTGA. This CDR3 is built from 15 residues. V was pared by 5 bases and J by 3 bases, with 9 bases of the junction left unmatched. The CDR3: CASSASTGVYTEAFF. In nucleotides, the CDR3 is TGTGCCAGCAGCGCCTCAACAGGGGTCTACACTGAAGCTTTCTTT.

The CDR3 is CAWSGQLGYTF. DNA of the CDR3: TGTGCCTGGAGTGGACAGTTAGGCTACACCTTC. J is TRBJ1-2 and V is TRBV30; D might be TRBD1 (5 bases). Per germline, CDR1 GTSNPN and CDR2 SVGIG (reference sequence). The CDR3 contains 11 residues. Trimming stripped 1 base from V and 8 bases from J, with 8 bases between.

The chain carries TRBV6-5 and TRBJ1-3; D unresolved. The CDR3 consists of 14 residues. CDR1 and CDR2 from the germline V gene are MNHEY and SVGAGI. V was trimmed by 3 bases and J by 1 base, leaving 7 bases between them. CDR3 residues: CASSYSGSGNTIYF. Written as DNA, the CDR3 is TGTGCCAGCAGTTATTCGGGATCTGGAAACACCATATATTTT.

The V and J genes are TRBV5-1 and TRBJ2-1; TRBD1 matches 10 bases. The J segment lost 7 bases and the V segment lost 6 bases, leaving 10 bases of the junction unmatched. From germline, CDR1 is SGHRS and CDR2 YFSETQ. CDR3 length equals 15 residues. CDR3 bases: TGCGCCAGCACCCCGCCGGGACAGGGGCAAAATGAGCAGTTCTTC. It translates to CASTPPGQGQNEQFF.

The chain carries TRBV6-6 and TRBJ1-2; the D is unclear. Trimming took off 6 bases at V and 4 bases at J, with 9 bases between the two ends. This CDR3 has 12 residues. CDR1 and CDR2 (germline): MNHNY, SVGAGI (reference sequence). CDR3: CASRSGIYGYTF. CDR3 DNA sequence: TGTGCCAGCAGGTCCGGGATCTATGGCTACACCTTC.

The count of this clone is one. This chain connects TRBV27 to TRBJ2-1; 11 bases agree with TRBD1. V shed 5 bases and J 3 bases; nucleotides not matched to a gene: 3. Germline V lookup: CDR1 MNHEY, CDR2 SMNVEV (reference sequence). CDR3 length equals 15 residues. CDR3 sequence reads: CASSPGTGGYNEQFF. CDR3 nucleotide sequence: TGTGCCAGCAGTCCCGGGACAGGGGGCTACAATGAGCAGTTCTTC.

This chain uses TRBV3-1 (or the pseudogene TRBV3-2) with TRBJ2-3; tentative D call: TRBD2 (6 bases). Germline V gives CDR1 LGHDT, CDR2 YNNKEL (reference sequence). CDR3 length: 16 residues. V lost 4 bases and J 7 bases, leaving 21 bases between the germline ends. DNA for the CDR3: TGTGCCAGCAGCCGGACCGGAGGGCCTAGCACTAATACGCAGTATTTT. Translating it yields CASSRTGGPSTNTQYF.

The rearrangement links TRBV12-3 or TRBV12-4 to TRBJ2-1, with D maybe TRBD2 (5 bases). The CDR3 is 12 amino acids. The V and J ends lost 0 bases and 10 bases respectively, with 7 bases between them. DNA of the CDR3: TGTGCCAGCAGTTTAGCCATAGCGGAGCAGTTCTTC. It is translated as CASSLAIAEQFF.

This clone was detected a few times. V is TRBV19 and J is TRBJ2-3; TRBD1 is a possible D gene (6 bases). This CDR3 contains 14 residues. The V gene's germline CDR1 is LNHDA and CDR2 SQIVND (reference sequence). The V gene lost 3 bases and the J gene lost 2 bases, with 9 bases spanning the gap. The CDR3 reads CASSMAGVTDTQYF. DNA of the CDR3: TGTGCCAGTAGTATGGCAGGGGTCACAGATACGCAGTATTTT.

This chain links TRBV12-3 or TRBV12-4 with TRBJ1-1; 8 bases agree with TRBD1. V was clipped by 5 bases and J by 5 bases; unmatched bases: 4. This CDR3 has 13 residues. The CDR3 DNA sequence: TGTGCCAGCAGTCGGACAGGGAGGACTGAAGCTTTCTTT. As protein: CASSRTGRTEAFF.